These 23 T cell receptor beta chains were all obtained from the same sample, sequenced in a study of T cells in Graves' hyperthyroidism and ophthalmopathy. TCR beta CDR3 regions were amplified from RNA transcripts. The TCR CDR3 first-round RT-PCR relied on the HTBI primer set. One entry per CDR3 protein results from TCRdb running MiXCR on the multiplex PCR reads. The sample records under 400,000 distinct CDR3 sequences, around 13% being singletons. The sample comprised blood. Source of these receptors: a woman under 30 with Graves' hyperthyroidism.

This clonotype was counted only a few times. J is TRBJ1-5 and V is TRBV4-1, with TRBD1 matching 7 bases. This CDR3 comprises 14 residues. J lost 7 bases, V lost 4 bases, and 7 bases had no gene match. The V gene's germline CDR1 is MGHRA and CDR2 YSYEKL. CDR3 coding DNA: TGCGCCAGCAGCCTGGGACAGTATCAACAGCCCCAGCATTTT. This gives the protein CASSLGQYQQPQHF.

This clonotype has at least ten counts. The genes are TRBV15 and TRBJ2-1; D remains unclear. The CDR3 has 18 residues. The germline V gene has CDR1 LNHNV and CDR2 YYDKDF (reference sequence). Deletions cut 2 bases from V and 6 bases from J, with 23 bases between. In DNA form, the CDR3 reads TGTGCCACCAGCAGACGTACCCTGAGGCGCCCCAGTTTCAATGAGCAGTTCTTC. It is translated as CATSRRTLRRPSFNEQFF.

This clonotype has just a few counts. The J gene is TRBJ2-1, the V gene TRBV6-1, with D tentatively TRBD2 (6 bases). Looked up from germline, CDR1 is MNHNS and CDR2 is SASEGT. Trimming stripped 6 bases from V and 8 bases from J, with 11 bases between. This CDR3 spans 12 amino acids. CDR3 DNA: TGTGCCAGCAGCCAAACTAGCCATGAGCAGTTCTTC. Translating it yields CASSQTSHEQFF.

Many counts were recorded for this clonotype. J is TRBJ2-2 and V is TRBV6-2 or TRBV6-3; D unresolved. Trimming took 5 bases from V and 4 from J, leaving 8 bases between them. Germline V gives CDR1 MNHEY, CDR2 SVGEGT. The CDR3 runs 13 residues. CDR3 bases: TGTGCCAGCAGTGAGACGGGCACCGGGGAGCTGTTTTTT. This codes for CASSETGTGELFF.

The chain is built from TRBV5-1 and TRBJ1-1; unclear D gene. Trimming left V 3 bases short and J 0 bases short, with 12 bases between. The CDR3 is 15 amino acids. CDR1 SGHRS and CDR2 YFSETQ come from the germline V gene. In DNA, the CDR3 is TGCGCCAGCAGCTCCCATGGGAACATGAACACTGAAGCTTTCTTT. This translates into CASSSHGNMNTEAFF.

The V and J genes are TRBV20-1 and TRBJ2-2; TRBD2 matches at 7 bases. CDR1 is DFQATT, CDR2 SNEGSKA, per germline (reference sequence). J lost 0 bases, V lost 5 bases, and 6 bases had no gene match. This CDR3 region has 15 residues. The CDR3 bases are TGCAGTGCTGCTGGGGGACTAACGAACACCGGGGAGCTGTTTTTT. Its protein product is CSAAGGLTNTGELFF.

This clonotype was counted ten times or more. The chain combines TRBV12-5 with TRBJ2-3; 7 nucleotides match TRBD1. Germline values: CDR1 LGHNT, CDR2 FRNRAP. The CDR3 is 15 amino acids. J gave up 0 bases and V 6 bases, and 6 bases lay outside the gene matches. The CDR3, as DNA: TGTGCTAGTGGCACGGGGACAGAAAGCACAGATACGCAGTATTTT. It codes for CASGTGTESTDTQYF.

This clonotype was observed a few times. V usage is TRBV4-2 and J usage is TRBJ1-1; 8 positions match TRBD1. Germline V gives CDR1 LGHNA, CDR2 YNFKEQ. The CDR3 contains 15 residues. V shed 1 base and J 7 bases; nucleotides not matched to a gene: 8. CDR3 sequence reads: CASSQGTGWESEAFF. DNA of the CDR3: TGTGCCAGCAGCCAAGGGACAGGGTGGGAGAGTGAAGCTTTCTTT.

This clonotype occurred many times. This chain links TRBV6-2 or TRBV6-3 with TRBJ2-1; D unclear. V lost 6 bases and J lost 7, with 10 bases in between. The CDR3 is made up of 12 amino acids. Germline CDR1 is MNHEY and CDR2 is SVGEGT. The CDR3 reads CASSWVGNEQFF. The CDR3 coding sequence is TGTGCCAGCAGCTGGGTGGGGAATGAGCAGTTCTTC.

In its sample, this clonotype was seen many times. The rearrangement uses TRBV7-2 and TRBJ1-1; D is possibly TRBD1 (5 bases). CDR3 length: 15 amino acids. Trimming removed 2 bases at V and 1 base at J, with 11 bases between. Germline V CDR1 and CDR2: SGHTA, FQGNSA. CDR3 loop: CASSLRGSTNTEAFF. The DNA for the CDR3 is TGTGCCAGCAGCTTACGGGGCAGCACGAACACTGAAGCTTTCTTT.

This clonotype occurred many times. This chain uses TRBV20-1 with TRBJ2-1; possible D gene TRBD2, 6 bases. This CDR3 contains 15 residues. CDR1 DFQATT and CDR2 SNEGSKA come from the germline V gene (reference sequence). Trimming took 1 base from V and 4 from J, leaving 14 bases between them. In nucleotides, the CDR3 is TGCAGTGCTAGAGTAGAGTTAGCGGTATACAATGAGCAGTTCTTC. It specifies CSARVELAVYNEQFF.

In this sample, this clonotype turned up many times. CDR3 coding DNA: TGTGCCACCCGGCTACGGGACAGAAGAAACACCATATATTTT. Translating it yields CATRLRDRRNTIYF. The chain combines TRBV2 with TRBJ1-3; 7 bases align to TRBD1. V lost 10 bases, J lost 5 bases, and 11 bases stayed unmatched. Germline CDR1 SNHLY, CDR2 FYNNEI. The CDR3 extends over 14 amino acids.

The rearrangement links TRBV12-5 to TRBJ2-3, with TRBD2 matching 10 bases. The CDR3 spans 15 residues. Trimming removed 0 bases from V and 14 bases from J; junction bases left unmatched: 11. The V gene's germline CDR1 is LGHNT and CDR2 FRNRAP. The CDR3 region has the DNA TGTGCTAGTGGTTTGGTAACAGCGGGAGGGCCCGATCTGTATTTT. Translated, it gives CASGLVTAGGPDLYF.

This clonotype was counted only a few times. The chain couples TRBV6-1 to TRBJ1-5, with a tentative D call TRBD1 (5 bases). CDR1 is MNHNS and CDR2 is SASEGT in the germline V gene. V was shortened by 4 bases and J by 2 bases, with 12 bases between the two germline ends. This CDR3 contains 15 residues. The CDR3 DNA is TGTGCCAGCAGTGCCTGGACAACCGGCAATCAGCCCCAGCATTTT. Amino acid sequence: CASSAWTTGNQPQHF.

This clonotype showed up just a few times. A much larger clone differs by one base, so this may be a read error. V and J are TRBV12-3 or TRBV12-4 and TRBJ1-1; unclear D gene. The CDR3 loop spans 13 amino acids. Trimming left V 7 bases short and J 4 bases short, with 13 bases between. The CDR3 protein is CASNRRTSTEAFF. CDR3 DNA sequence: TGTGCCAGCAATCGACGTACGAGCACTGAAGCTTTCTTT.

Worth noting for this clonotype: A much larger clone is a single base away; this may be a read error. The chain joins TRBV6-1 to TRBJ1-2, with TRBD1 as a possible D gene (5 bases). The CDR3 contains 14 residues. Per the germline V gene, CDR1 is MNHNS and CDR2 is SASEGT. The CDR3 here is CASREVVRGYGYTF. DNA of the CDR3: TGTGCCAGCAGGGAAGTCGTTAGGGGATATGGCTACACCTTC.

At least ten counts were recorded for this clonotype. Relative to the germline gene, one junction end is altered; a read error may explain this. CDR3 coding DNA: TGCAGTGCTAGGGGGACTAGCGGCACAGATTCGCAGTATTTT. Protein: CSARGTSGTDSQYF. The V call is TRBV20-1, the J call TRBJ2-3, with 11 bases aligning to TRBD2. Germline assignment: CDR1 DFQATT and CDR2 SNEGSKA (reference sequence). This CDR3 has 14 residues.

This clonotype was recorded at least ten times. The chain has TRBV28 and TRBJ2-3; D is undetermined. Germline values: CDR1 MDHEN, CDR2 SYDVKM. This CDR3 has 15 residues. Trimming cost V 6 bases and J 0 bases, with 13 bases left between them. For the CDR3, the DNA is TGTGCCAGCAGACTCCGGACCGGTAGCACAGATACGCAGTATTTT. It is translated as CASRLRTGSTDTQYF.

Notes on this clonotype: It is unclear where the CDR3 begins or ends on the DNA, so no DNA is shown, and the CDR3 is as TCRdb lists it. The chain combines TRBV4-1 with TRBJ1-1; the table's TRBD1 call for D was not verified on the DNA. The length of the CDR3 is 19 amino acids, counting both ends. Germline V gene sequence: CDR1 MGHRA, CDR2 YSYEKL. The CDR3 protein is CASSQVPGKDFLWTSGTFF.

This clonotype was observed many times. The chain has TRBV6-4 and TRBJ2-3, with 12 bases aligning to TRBD2. After removal of 5 bases from V and 4 bases from J, the junction contained 4 bases not matched to a gene. Germline lookup yields CDR1 MRHNA and CDR2 SNTAGT. This CDR3 has 15 amino acids. This chain's CDR3 is CASSKTSGSADTQYF. CDR3 sequence (DNA): TGTGCCAGCAGTAAGACTAGCGGGAGCGCAGATACGCAGTATTTT.

This rearrangement joins TRBV6-2 or TRBV6-3 to TRBJ2-2, with D unclear. With 7 bases removed from V and 6 bases from J, the gap between germline ends came to 15 bases. Germline V CDR1 and CDR2: MNHEY, SVGEGT. This CDR3 region has 14 residues. CDR3 DNA sequence: TGTGCCAGCAAGGGTCAGATTAGGCCCGGGGAGCTGTTTTTT. This codes for CASKGQIRPGELFF.

V is TRBV15 and J is TRBJ2-5; the match to TRBD1 covers 7 bases. Germline CDR1 is LNHNV and CDR2 is YYDKDF (reference sequence). Losses at the gene ends were 5 bases for V and 5 bases for J; bases not matched to a gene: 8. This CDR3 contains 14 residues. The CDR3 DNA reads TGTGCCACCAGCCACCGACAGGGTGGCGAGACCCAGTACTTC. Its protein is CATSHRQGGETQYF. Full variable domain (missing parts from reference TRBV15 and TRBJ2-5): DAMVIQNPRYQVTQFGKPVTLSCSQTLNHNVMYWYQQKSSQAPKLLFHYYDKDFNNEADTPDNFQSRRPNTSFCFLDIRSPGLGDTAMYLCATSHRQGGETQYFGPGTRLLVL.

The table lists this clonotype with many counts. V gene TRBV28 combines with J gene TRBJ1-5, with TRBD1 matching over 7 bases. V lost 1 base and J lost 5; bases outside the gene matches: 5. Germline V gene lookup returns CDR1 MDHEN and CDR2 SYDVKM. The CDR3 consists of 15 residues. CDR3: CASSLLDRSDQPQHF. Written as DNA, the CDR3 is TGTGCCAGCAGTTTATTGGACAGGTCCGATCAGCCCCAGCATTTT.